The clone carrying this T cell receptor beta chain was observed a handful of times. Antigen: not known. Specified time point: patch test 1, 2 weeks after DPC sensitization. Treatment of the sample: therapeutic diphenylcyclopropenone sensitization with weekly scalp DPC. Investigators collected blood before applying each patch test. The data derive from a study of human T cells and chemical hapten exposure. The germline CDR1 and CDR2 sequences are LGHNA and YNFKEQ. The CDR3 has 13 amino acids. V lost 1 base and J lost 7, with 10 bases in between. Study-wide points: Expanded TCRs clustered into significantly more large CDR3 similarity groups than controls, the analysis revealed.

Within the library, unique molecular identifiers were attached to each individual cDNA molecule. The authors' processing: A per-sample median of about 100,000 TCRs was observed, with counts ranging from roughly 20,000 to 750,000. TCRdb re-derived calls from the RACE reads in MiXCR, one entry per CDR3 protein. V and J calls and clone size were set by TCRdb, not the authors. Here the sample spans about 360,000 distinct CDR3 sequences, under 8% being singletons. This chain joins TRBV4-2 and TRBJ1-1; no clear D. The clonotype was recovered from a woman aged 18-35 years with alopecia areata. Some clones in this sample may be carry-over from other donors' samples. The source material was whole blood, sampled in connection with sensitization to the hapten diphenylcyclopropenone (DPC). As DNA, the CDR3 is TGTGCCAGCAGCCAAGTAGGAACACTTGAAGCTTTCTTT. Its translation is CASSQVGTLEAFF.